This is a list of T cell receptor beta chains from one sample in a study of CXCR3-negative and CXCR3-positive naive CD8 T cells. TCRdb reprocessed the 5' RACE reads, keeping one entry per CDR3 protein, no DNA. The table lists over 55,000 distinct CDR3 sequences. The sample taken for sequencing was naive CXCR3+ CD8+ T cells from blood. Receptors originate from a human donor in good health. Some clones in this sample may be carry-over from other donors' samples. Both conserved end residues are part of each CDR3. Each record gives: V gene, clone size, J gene, CDR3 protein. The size of a clone is reported for some rows only, either as once, few or many, or as a class for expanded clones.

TRBV6-5	NA	TRBJ1-5	CASRLQGASNQPQHF
TRBV20-1	NA	TRBJ2-3	CSARDGEGLSTDTQYF
TRBV9	NA	TRBJ2-3	CASSVAGLLAGAEDTQYF
TRBV7-9	NA	TRBJ1-1	CASSFSSEAFF
TRBV20-1	NA	TRBJ1-1	CSARHSDDTEAFF
TRBV28	NA	TRBJ2-1	CASSLTSGSLNEQFF
TRBV29-1	NA	TRBJ1-2	CSVDTDGNYGYTF
TRBV20-1	NA	TRBJ2-1	CSAYGGAGFYNEQFF
TRBV10-1	NA	TRBJ2-7	CASSPDRERHEQYF
TRBV5-4	NA	TRBJ2-3	CASSPSGSPRTDTQYF
TRBV7-8	NA	TRBJ2-7	CASSPGTSGGYEQYF
TRBV28	NA	TRBJ1-1	CADAGPGSDTEAFF
TRBV12-3/TRBV12-4	NA	TRBJ2-2	CASTFAGQENTGELFF
TRBV20-1	NA	TRBJ2-3	CSARDPGLPRDTQYF
TRBV29-1	NA	TRBJ1-1	CSVDTAGTPNTEAFF
TRBV28	NA	TRBJ1-5	CASSQTGNSNQPQHF
TRBV2	NA	TRBJ2-2	CASSPLAGGNTGELFF
TRBV27	NA	TRBJ2-7	CASTAPGGPEQYF
TRBV14	NA	TRBJ2-1	CASSQVLAGGNEQFF
TRBV7-2	NA	TRBJ2-3	CASSLLEGQRFTDTQYF
TRBV7-9	NA	TRBJ2-3	CASGLVVKTSGGRDTQYF
TRBV29-1	NA	TRBJ2-1	CSVPSSGDYNEQFF
TRBV7-9	medium-sized	TRBJ2-3	CASRASDDTQYF
TRBV20-1	NA	TRBJ2-1	CNARVVRAGDYNEQFF
TRBV29-1	NA	TRBJ1-5	CSVATGKGQPQHF
TRBV7-2	NA	TRBJ2-1	CASSVDGSYNEQFF
TRBV12-3/TRBV12-4	NA	TRBJ2-3	CASSLLAGRLADTQYF
TRBV28	NA	TRBJ2-7	CASRPGQTYEQYF
TRBV12-5	NA	TRBJ2-7	CASGSPRRVDEQYF